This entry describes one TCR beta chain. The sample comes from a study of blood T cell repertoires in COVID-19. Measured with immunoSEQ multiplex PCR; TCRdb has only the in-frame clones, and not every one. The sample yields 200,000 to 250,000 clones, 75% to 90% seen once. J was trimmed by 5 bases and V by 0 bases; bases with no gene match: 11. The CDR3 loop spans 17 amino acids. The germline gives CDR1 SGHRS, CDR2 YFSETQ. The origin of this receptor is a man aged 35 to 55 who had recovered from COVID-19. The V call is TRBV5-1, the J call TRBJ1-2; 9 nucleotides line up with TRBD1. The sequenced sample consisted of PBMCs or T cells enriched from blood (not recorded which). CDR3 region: CASSLANPGTGLYGYTF. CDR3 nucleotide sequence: TGCGCCAGCAGCTTGGCCAATCCGGGGACAGGGCTTTATGGCTACACCTTC.